This T cell receptor beta chain was profiled in a study of cytomegalovirus exposure and HLA in healthy donors. The CDR3 contains 15 residues. CDR1 MNHEY and CDR2 SMNVEV come from the germline V gene (reference sequence). V dropped 0 bases and J dropped 2; count of bases not matched to a gene: 4. The PCR contained 60 Vbeta and 13 Jbeta primers. TCRdb's copy holds only in-frame clones and misses some; the assay was immunoSEQ multiplex PCR. The profile shows 200,000 to 250,000 clones, roughly 90% of them singletons. The clonotype originates from a woman younger than 35 in good health and CMV-seronegative. The chain recombines TRBV27 with TRBJ2-7, with 7 bases identical to TRBD2. What was sequenced was PBMCs. CDR3 in DNA: TGTGCCAGCAGTTTATCCAGCGGGGTCGCCTACGAGCAGTACTTC. Protein: CASSLSSGVAYEQYF.